These 8 T cell receptor beta chains share one sample of origin, sequenced in a study of shared clonotypes between healthy human individuals. The data were produced by immunoSEQ multiplex PCR, yet TCRdb's version contains in-frame clones alone and is incomplete. The sample shows 600,000 to 800,000 clones, about two thirds of them seen only once. Sequencing used memory CD4+ T cells sorted from blood. Subset described: CD45RA-negative fraction. These receptors all come from a woman in her 30s in good health.

The V call is TRBV6-5, the J call TRBJ2-1; perhaps TRBD1 as D (6 bases). This CDR3 is 13 amino acids long. Trimming removed 5 bases from V and 3 bases from J, with 8 bases in between. Germline V gene lookup returns CDR1 MNHEY and CDR2 SVGAGI. The CDR3 protein is CASSKDSYNEQFF. CDR3 bases: TGTGCCAGCAGTAAGGACAGCTACAATGAGCAGTTCTTC.

The CDR3 nucleotides read TGCGCCAGCAGCCCAACGGGAATGAGGGGGTTATACAATGAGCAGTTCTTC. Protein sequence: CASSPTGMRGLYNEQFF. The chain links TRBV4-1 to TRBJ2-1; perhaps TRBD1 as D (6 bases). The CDR3 extends over 17 amino acids. The V and J ends lost 4 bases and 4 bases respectively, with 20 bases between them. Germline V lookup: CDR1 MGHRA, CDR2 YSYEKL.

The rearrangement links TRBV27 to TRBJ2-5; D unresolved. The CDR3 is made up of 14 amino acids. Trimming took off 0 bases at V and 5 bases at J, with 10 bases between the two ends. Germline lookup yields CDR1 MNHEY and CDR2 SMNVEV (reference sequence). This CDR3 reads CASSLSSGPETQYF. CDR3 sequence (DNA): TGTGCCAGCAGTTTATCCTCCGGACCCGAGACCCAGTACTTC.

This clone was seen only once. The genes are TRBV2 and TRBJ2-1; 16 bases agree with TRBD2. The V gene's germline CDR1 is SNHLY and CDR2 FYNNEI. The CDR3 consists of 14 residues. Germline trimming cut 10 bases from V and 9 bases from J; bases unmatched to any gene: 6. In DNA, the CDR3 is TGTGCCACCCTGGGACTAGCGGGAGGGGGTGAGCAGTTCTTC. This encodes CATLGLAGGGEQFF.

The gene calls are TRBV29-1 and TRBJ2-1, with D tentatively TRBD2 (5 bases). The ends were cut back, 3 bases at V and 9 bases at J, with 15 bases in the middle. The CDR3 has 13 residues. The germline V gene encodes CDR1 SQVTM and CDR2 ANQGSEA. The DNA of the CDR3 is TGCAGCGTTGACTCGCCTAGCCGTGGTGAGCAGTTCTTC. Translated: CSVDSPSRGEQFF.

This clone occurred once. The chain carries TRBV6-6 and TRBJ2-3, with TRBD1 identical over 7 bases. Looked up from germline, CDR1 is MNHNY and CDR2 is SVGAGI (reference sequence). This CDR3 spans 14 amino acids. Germline trimming cut 6 bases from V and 3 bases from J; bases unmatched to any gene: 6. CDR3 bases: TGTGCCAGCAGCCTGGGACAGAAGACAGATACGCAGTATTTT. Protein: CASSLGQKTDTQYF.

The chain links TRBV6-1 to TRBJ1-4, with a weak D call TRBD1 (6 bases). V was trimmed by 6 bases and J by 7 bases, leaving 15 bases between them. Per germline, CDR1 MNHNS and CDR2 SASEGT. This CDR3 is built from 14 residues. The CDR3 nucleotides are TGTGCCAGCAGAGACTTCGGGGGCGGTGAAAAACTGTTTTTT. Its translation: CASRDFGGGEKLFF.

On this clone: This sample includes further DNA sequences coding for the same CDR3. The rearrangement joins TRBV4-1 to TRBJ2-2; no definite D call. The CDR3 has 14 residues. Trimming took 1 base from V and 3 from J, leaving 6 bases between them. From germline, CDR1 is MGHRA and CDR2 YSYEKL. CDR3: CASSQGGDTGELFF. The DNA for the CDR3 is TGCGCCAGCAGCCAAGGGGGTGACACCGGGGAGCTGTTTTTT.